These 21 T cell receptor beta chains originate from one sample sequenced in a study of T-cell memory formation after mild COVID-19. TCRdb processed the 5' RACE reads anew with MiXCR; each CDR3 protein has one entry. The data hold around 190,000 distinct CDR3 sequences, with about 18% observed a single time. Specimen: PBMCs or a T cell subset sorted from them (not recorded which). All receptors derive from a man between 18 and 35 years old who had mild COVID-19 (a few samples of this study predate the infection). Cell type and time point are not known.

V gene TRBV12-3 or TRBV12-4 combines with J gene TRBJ2-5, with 8 bases fitting TRBD1. This CDR3 comprises 15 residues. Trimming took 7 bases from V and 1 from J; bases not matched to a gene: 8. In DNA form, the CDR3 reads TGTGCCAGCAAAGAAGGACAGGGCATCCAAGAGACCCAGTACTTC. Residues: CASKEGQGIQETQYF.

This rearrangement joins TRBV19 to TRBJ2-7; D perhaps matches TRBD2 (6 bases). Germline CDR1 and CDR2: LNHDA and SQIVND (reference sequence). The CDR3 runs to 15 residues. Trimming took off 5 bases at V and 6 bases at J, with 20 bases between the two ends. CDR3 nucleotide sequence: TGTGCCAGTAGTCCTGGAGGGGCGCGAGGTCGCGAGCAGTACGTC. This gives the protein CASSPGGARGREQYV.

This clonotype came up once. The chain joins TRBV19 to TRBJ2-3; 8 positions match TRBD1. This CDR3 is 16 amino acids long. V was clipped by 1 base and J by 1 base; unmatched bases: 4. Germline values: CDR1 LNHDA, CDR2 SQIVND (reference sequence). The CDR3 sequence is CASSIGGGQGTDTQYF. CDR3 sequence (DNA): TGTGCCAGTAGTATAGGTGGGGGACAGGGCACAGATACGCAGTATTTT.

Only a few counts were recorded for this clonotype. The chain has TRBV7-9 and TRBJ2-1; TRBD2 matches 10 bases. The ends lost 4 bases at V and 12 bases at J; junction bases unmatched: 9. Germline V gives CDR1 SEHNR, CDR2 FQNEAQ (reference sequence). The CDR3 extends over 14 amino acids. CDR3 region: CASSSTGTSVVQFF. The CDR3 nucleotides are TGTGCCAGCAGCTCGACCGGGACTAGCGTAGTGCAGTTCTTC.

This clonotype was picked up a small number of times. The chain is built from TRBV9 and TRBJ2-1; TRBD2 might be the D (6 bases). The CDR3 covers 15 residues. Germline CDR1 and CDR2: SGDLS and YYNGEE. The V end lost 0 bases, the J end lost 7 bases, and 14 bases lay between the germline ends. The CDR3 sequence: CASSVESRRGNEQFF. The CDR3 bases are TGTGCCAGCAGCGTAGAGTCCCGGAGGGGTAATGAGCAGTTCTTC.

This clonotype showed up just once. The chain has TRBV7-2 and TRBJ2-2; no clear D. This CDR3 contains 11 residues. Trimming removed 3 bases at V and 10 bases at J, with 6 bases between. CDR1 and CDR2 from the germline V gene are SGHTA and FQGNSA. CDR3 in amino acids: CASSLWAELFF. CDR3 DNA: TGTGCCAGCAGCTTGTGGGCGGAGCTGTTTTTT.

The chain has TRBV5-1 and TRBJ2-3, with 7 positions matching TRBD2. Per germline, CDR1 SGHRS and CDR2 YFSETQ. The CDR3 is 15 residues long. With 6 bases clipped from V and 6 bases from J, the junction kept 13 bases outside the gene matches. The CDR3, as DNA: TGCGCCAGCACCTCGGACGGGACCGGGGGGGATACGCAGTATTTT. Its protein is CASTSDGTGGDTQYF.

The chain links TRBV4-3 to TRBJ1-4; possible D gene TRBD1, 5 bases. Trimming took 0 bases from V and 6 from J, leaving 8 bases between them. This CDR3 is built from 14 residues. Looked up from germline, CDR1 is LGHNA and CDR2 is YSLEER. CDR3 in DNA: TGCGCCAGCAGCCAAGAGGCAGGGTATGAAAAACTGTTTTTT. Protein product: CASSQEAGYEKLFF.

There are many counts of this clonotype. The V and J genes are TRBV3-1 and TRBJ2-5; D perhaps matches TRBD1 (6 bases). Trimming took 4 bases from V and 2 from J, leaving 11 bases between them. CDR3 size: 14 residues. CDR1 is LGHDT and CDR2 is YNNKEL in the germline V gene (reference sequence). CDR3 bases: TGTGCCAGCAGCCTCGGGACACATCAAGAGACCCAGTACTTC. Translating it yields CASSLGTHQETQYF.

The CDR3 coding sequence is TGTGCCAGCAGCCCTAGCGGGGGGGTTCGCAATGAGCAGTTCTTC. Amino acids: CASSPSGGVRNEQFF. The rearrangement joins TRBV3-1 to TRBJ2-1; 12 nucleotides agree with TRBD2. With 4 bases clipped from V and 6 bases from J, the junction kept 4 bases outside the gene matches. CDR1 is LGHDT and CDR2 is YNNKEL in the germline V gene (reference sequence). The CDR3 totals 15 residues.

V is TRBV4-1 and J is TRBJ1-4; 7 nucleotides match TRBD1. This CDR3 is 16 amino acids long. With 1 base clipped from V and 0 bases from J, the junction kept 2 bases outside the gene matches. Germline-derived CDR1 and CDR2 are MGHRA and YSYEKL. CDR3 DNA: TGCGCCAGCAGCCAAGGGGACAGACCAACTAATGAAAAACTGTTTTTT. Its translation: CASSQGDRPTNEKLFF.

The chain has TRBV27 and TRBJ1-5, with 7 bases matching TRBD1. This CDR3 spans 15 amino acids. Germline V gene data show CDR1 as MNHEY and CDR2 as SMNVEV (reference sequence). Trimming removed 5 bases from V and 5 bases from J; junction bases left unmatched: 9. CDR3 in amino acids: CASSNTGEWDQPQHF. CDR3 DNA sequence: TGTGCCAGCAGTAACACAGGGGAGTGGGATCAGCCCCAGCATTTT.

As to this clonotype: Mismatch with germline at one junction end may stem from a read error. This chain links TRBV6-5 with TRBJ2-6; perhaps D is TRBD1 or TRBD2 (5 bases each). The CDR3 runs 17 residues. Germline assignment: CDR1 MNHEY and CDR2 SVGAGI. The DNA of the CDR3 is TGTGCCAGCAGTTCGGGGCAGGGAAAAGCTGGGGCCAACGTACTGACTTTC. This encodes CASSSGQGKAGANVLTF.

This clonotype was seen repeatedly, ten times or more. This chain uses TRBV12-3 or TRBV12-4 with TRBJ1-1; TRBD1 matches 7 bases. With 4 bases clipped from V and 11 bases from J, the junction kept 7 bases outside the gene matches. CDR3 length: 12 residues. The CDR3 region is CASSYTTGLAFF. The CDR3 coding sequence is TGTGCCAGCAGTTATACGACAGGGCTGGCTTTCTTT.

The rearrangement links TRBV12-3 or TRBV12-4 to TRBJ1-2; D call uncertain. The germline V and J ends were trimmed by 10 bases and 6 bases, with 24 bases remaining between them. The CDR3 runs to 15 residues. The CDR3 protein is CATLDRPATLNGYTF. CDR3 sequence (DNA): TGTGCCACCCTAGACCGACCGGCCACTTTGAATGGCTACACCTTC.

The chain links TRBV4-3 to TRBJ2-5; D remains unclear. V shed 2 bases and J shed 5 bases, with 15 bases lying between them. The CDR3 length is 15 residues. Germline CDR1 LGHNA, CDR2 YSLEER. CDR3 sequence: CASSQQTGFLETQYF. CDR3 DNA: TGCGCCAGCAGCCAACAGACCGGGTTTTTGGAGACCCAGTACTTC.

This clonotype turned up a few times. This chain connects TRBV20-1 to TRBJ2-5, with TRBD2 matching 7 bases. There are 16 residues in the CDR3. The V and J ends lost 3 bases and 5 bases, in that order; junction bases with no gene match: 15. Germline-derived CDR1 and CDR2 are DFQATT and SNEGSKA (reference sequence). The CDR3 is CSARIGGSSGKETQYF. CDR3 coding DNA: TGCAGTGCTAGGATTGGCGGGAGTTCTGGGAAGGAGACCCAGTACTTC.

This clonotype has a count of ten or more. The chain links TRBV6-6 to TRBJ2-3; a weak D match, TRBD1 (6 bases). Between the trimmed V and J ends, which lost 8 bases and 1 base, there was a span of 7 bases. Germline V gives CDR1 MNHNY, CDR2 SVGAGI (reference sequence). CDR3 length: 12 amino acids. In nucleotides, the CDR3 is TGTGCCAGCTCAGGGGGCACAGATACGCAGTATTTT. Its protein product is CASSGGTDTQYF.

V and J are TRBV10-3 and TRBJ1-5; D is ambiguous. The CDR3 spans 12 residues. Germline assignment: CDR1 ENHRY and CDR2 SYGVKD. Trimming took off 7 bases at V and 2 bases at J, with 6 bases between the two ends. The CDR3 is CAITDGNQPQHF. The CDR3, as DNA: TGTGCCATCACCGACGGCAATCAGCCCCAGCATTTT.

The chain is built from TRBV6-5 and TRBJ2-5, with 9 bases fitting TRBD2. Germline trimming cut 0 bases from V and 2 bases from J; bases unmatched to any gene: 4. CDR3 length: 16 amino acids. Germline V gene lookup returns CDR1 MNHEY and CDR2 SVGAGI. CDR3 loop: CASSYSQRGAQETQYF. CDR3 nucleotides: TGTGCCAGCAGTTACTCACAGCGGGGGGCGCAAGAGACCCAGTACTTC.

This clonotype was seen a few times. This chain links TRBV6-2 or TRBV6-3 with TRBJ1-2; no clear D. The CDR3 loop spans 13 amino acids. Per germline, CDR1 MNHEY and CDR2 SVGEGT. V lost 2 bases, J lost 7 bases, and 11 bases lay in between. The CDR3 reads CASSYQERAGYTF. CDR3 DNA sequence: TGTGCCAGCAGTTACCAGGAGCGGGCTGGCTACACCTTC.